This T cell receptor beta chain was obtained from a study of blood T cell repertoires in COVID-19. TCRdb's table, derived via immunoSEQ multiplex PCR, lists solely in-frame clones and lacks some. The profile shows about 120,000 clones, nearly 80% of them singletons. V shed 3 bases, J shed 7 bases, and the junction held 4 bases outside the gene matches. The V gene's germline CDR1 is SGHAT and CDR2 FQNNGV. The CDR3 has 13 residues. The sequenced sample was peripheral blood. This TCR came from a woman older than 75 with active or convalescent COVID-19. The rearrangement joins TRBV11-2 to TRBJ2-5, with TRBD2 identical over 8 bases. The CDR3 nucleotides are TGTGCCAGCAGCTTTAGCGGGGAGGCGACCCAGTACTTC. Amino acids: CASSFSGEATQYF.